This T cell receptor beta chain was sequenced for a study of monozygotic twins with inflammatory bowel disease. Donors each contributed one blood sample measuring about 2.4 ml. After skipping T cell sorting, the authors isolated total RNA from whole blood. There were eight separate reactions per sample in which cDNA was made. TCRdb re-called the 5' RACE reads; one entry per CDR3 protein, DNA not given. This sample's clone table lists about 160,000 distinct CDR3 sequences. The CDR3 length is 14 residues. Germline values: CDR1 MNHNY, CDR2 SVGAGI (reference sequence). The TCR was taken from a human donor with ulcerative colitis or Crohn's disease, or a healthy co-twin of an affected twin (not recorded which). The chain couples TRBV6-6 to TRBJ1-1; checking the TCRdb D call of TRBD1 is not possible without DNA. Sequencing was performed on blood. The CDR3 here is CASSWQGLVSEAFF.